This T cell receptor beta chain was recorded in a study of cytomegalovirus exposure and HLA in healthy donors. Study context: Roughly 80 million unique TCRs from HLA-typed donors made up an early data release. General observations from the study: Reports credit the classifier with highly specific, highly sensitive diagnosis of cytomegalovirus status. Later on, an analysis tied approximately 17,000 TCR beta sequences to HLA alleles at 0.05 false discovery rate. Researchers reported that a few CMV-associated chains were confirmed in vitro as CMV antigen-specific.

Notes on this clone: What it binds is unknown.

PCR used 60 Vbeta primers and 13 Jbeta primers. Data came from immunoSEQ multiplex PCR; TCRdb stores just in-frame clones and leaves some out. In the table there are roughly 130,000 clones, about three quarters of which are singletons. The germline gives CDR1 MNHEY, CDR2 SMNVEV (reference sequence). Trimming took 5 bases from V and 4 from J; bases not matched to a gene: 8. The CDR3 is 16 amino acids. This TCR derives from a middle-aged man in good health and CMV-seropositive. The chain links TRBV27 to TRBJ1-3; 10 bases align to TRBD1. Sequenced material: PBMCs. CDR3 loop: CASSPRQGARGNTIYF. Written as DNA, the CDR3 is TGTGCCAGCAGTCCAAGACAGGGGGCGCGGGGAAACACCATATATTTT.